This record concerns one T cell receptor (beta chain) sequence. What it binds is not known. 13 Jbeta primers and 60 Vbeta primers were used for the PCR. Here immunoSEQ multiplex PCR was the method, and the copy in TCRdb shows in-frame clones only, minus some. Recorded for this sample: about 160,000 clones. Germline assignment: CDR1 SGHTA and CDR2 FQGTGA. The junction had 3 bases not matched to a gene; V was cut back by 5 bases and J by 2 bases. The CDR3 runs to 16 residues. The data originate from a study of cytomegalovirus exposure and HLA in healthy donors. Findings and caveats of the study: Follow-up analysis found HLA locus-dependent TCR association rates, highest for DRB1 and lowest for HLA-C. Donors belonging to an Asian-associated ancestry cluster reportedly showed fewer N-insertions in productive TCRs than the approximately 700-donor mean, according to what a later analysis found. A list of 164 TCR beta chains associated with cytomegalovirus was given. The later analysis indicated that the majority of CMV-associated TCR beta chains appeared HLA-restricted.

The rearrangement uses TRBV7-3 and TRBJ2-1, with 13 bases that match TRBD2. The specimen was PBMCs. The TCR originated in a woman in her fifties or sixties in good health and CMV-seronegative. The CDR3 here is CASSPGLAGAYNEQFF. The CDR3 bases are TGTGCCAGCAGCCCTGGACTAGCGGGAGCCTACAATGAGCAGTTCTTC.